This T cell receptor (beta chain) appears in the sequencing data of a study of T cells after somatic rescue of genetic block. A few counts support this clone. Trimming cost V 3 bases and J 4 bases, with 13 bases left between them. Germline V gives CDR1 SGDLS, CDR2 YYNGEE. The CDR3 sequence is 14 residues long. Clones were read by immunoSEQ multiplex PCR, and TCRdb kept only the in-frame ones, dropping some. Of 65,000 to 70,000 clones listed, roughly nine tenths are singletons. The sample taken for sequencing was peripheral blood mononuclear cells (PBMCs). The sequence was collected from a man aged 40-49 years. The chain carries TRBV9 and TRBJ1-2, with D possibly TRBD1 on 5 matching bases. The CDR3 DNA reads TGTGCCAGCAGCGAAAGGGCAGGGAGCTATGGCTACACCTTC. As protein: CASSERAGSYGYTF.